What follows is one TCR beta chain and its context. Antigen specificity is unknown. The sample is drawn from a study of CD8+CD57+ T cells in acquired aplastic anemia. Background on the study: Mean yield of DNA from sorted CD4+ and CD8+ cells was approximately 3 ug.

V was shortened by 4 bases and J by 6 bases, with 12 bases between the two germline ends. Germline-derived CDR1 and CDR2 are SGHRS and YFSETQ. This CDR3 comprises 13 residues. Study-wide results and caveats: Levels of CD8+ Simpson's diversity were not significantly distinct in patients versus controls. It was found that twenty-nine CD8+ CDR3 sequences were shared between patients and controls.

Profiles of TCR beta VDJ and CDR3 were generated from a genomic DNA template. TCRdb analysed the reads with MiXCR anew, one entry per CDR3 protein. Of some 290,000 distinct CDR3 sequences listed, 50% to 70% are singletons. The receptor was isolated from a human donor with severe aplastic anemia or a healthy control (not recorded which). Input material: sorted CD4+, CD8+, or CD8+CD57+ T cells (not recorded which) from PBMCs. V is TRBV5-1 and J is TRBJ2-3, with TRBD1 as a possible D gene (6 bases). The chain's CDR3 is CASSPGELDTQYF. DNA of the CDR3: TGCGCCAGCAGCCCAGGGGAGTTGGATACGCAGTATTTT.